This entry concerns a single T cell receptor (beta chain). The record originates from a study of blood T cell repertoires in COVID-19. Using immunoSEQ multiplex PCR, the repertoire was profiled, and TCRdb retains in-frame clones only, with some absent. Of about 57,000 clones listed, around 79% were seen once; the top ten hold 25% to 35%. The germline V gene has CDR1 SGHRS and CDR2 YFSETQ. This CDR3 has 18 residues. V trimming: 5 bases; J trimming: 0 bases; junction bases outside the gene matches: 5. The TCR sequence derives from a human donor in a cohort sampled during active COVID-19. The rearrangement joins TRBV5-1 to TRBJ2-6; 13 bases agree with TRBD2. Sequencing was carried out using peripheral blood. DNA for the CDR3: TGCGCCAGCAGTTCGGGACTAGCGGGGCTCTCTGGGGCCAACGTCCTGACTTTC. Amino acid sequence: CASSSGLAGLSGANVLTF. Supplemented by reference TRBV5-1 and TRBJ2-6, the full variable domain reads KAGVTQTPRYLIKTRGQQVTLSCSPISGHRSVSWYQQTPGQGLQFLFEYFSETQRNKGNFPGRFSGRQFSNSRSEMNVSTLELGDSALYLCASSSGLAGLSGANVLTFGAGSRLTVL.